Following are 22 T cell receptor beta chains from one sample sequenced in a study of CD8 T cells in Susac syndrome. Reverse transcription of roughly 0.5 to 1 ug RNA was carried out with random hexamers. MiXCR was run by TCRdb on the immunoSEQ multiplex PCR reads, yielding one entry per CDR3 protein. The repertoire holds some 200,000 distinct CDR3 sequences, with 95% as singletons. Input material: CD4+ T cells from PBMCs. These receptor sequences come from a human donor with multiple sclerosis.

The chain has TRBV6-1 and TRBJ2-7; TRBD1 agrees at 11 bases. Per germline, CDR1 MNHNS and CDR2 SASEGT. The CDR3 runs to 14 residues. Trimming removed 6 bases from V and 7 bases from J; junction bases left unmatched: 8. For the CDR3, the DNA is TGTGCCAGCAGGGCGGACAGGGGGCTGGGGGAGCAGTACTTC. Protein product: CASRADRGLGEQYF.

CDR3 region: CAWSVLGSSYEQYF. The CDR3, as DNA: TGTGCCTGGAGTGTACTGGGTAGCTCCTACGAGCAGTACTTC. The V call is TRBV30, the J call TRBJ2-7; no reliable D call. This CDR3 is 14 amino acids long. CDR1 and CDR2 from the germline V gene are GTSNPN and SVGIG (reference sequence). V shed 0 bases and J shed 0 bases, with 9 bases lying between them. The full variable domain, completed using reference TRBV30 and TRBJ2-7, is SQTIHQWPATLVQPVGSPLSLECTVEGTSNPNLYWYRQAAGRGLQLLFYSVGIGQISSEVPQNLSASRPQDRQFILSSKKLLLSDSGFYLCAWSVLGSSYEQYFGPGTRLTVT.

This clonotype was counted once. The V call is TRBV20-1, the J call TRBJ2-3; 11 positions match TRBD2. The junction had 8 bases not matched to a gene; V was cut back by 7 bases and J by 2 bases. The CDR3 has 15 residues. CDR1 and CDR2 (germline): DFQATT, SNEGSKA (reference sequence). The CDR3 region is CSGGTSGGHTDTQYF. Written as DNA, the CDR3 is TGCAGTGGCGGGACTAGCGGAGGCCACACAGATACGCAGTATTTT.

The chain has TRBV7-9 and TRBJ1-6, with D uncertain. Germline assignment: CDR1 SEHNR and CDR2 FQNEAQ (reference sequence). V dropped 5 bases and J dropped 8 bases, with 7 bases sitting between them. This CDR3 contains 12 residues. The CDR3 DNA is TGTGCCAGCAGCGGACGTTATTCACCCCTCCACTTT. It specifies CASSGRYSPLHF.

The chain has TRBV20-1 and TRBJ1-4; the D is unclear. This CDR3 is built from 10 residues. Germline CDR1 is DFQATT and CDR2 is SNEGSKA (reference sequence). Trimming removed 5 bases from V and 7 bases from J, with 5 bases in between. The CDR3 nucleotides read TGCAGTGCTTTGGGTGAAAAACTGTTTTTT. The encoded protein is CSALGEKLFF.

The J gene is TRBJ2-7, the V gene TRBV27; tentative D call: TRBD2 (6 bases). The V gene lost 5 bases and the J gene lost 0 bases, with 11 bases spanning the gap. Germline loops: CDR1 MNHEY, CDR2 SMNVEV (reference sequence). This CDR3 region has 14 residues. CDR3 DNA: TGTGCCAGCAGTAAGAGGGACTCCTCCTACGAGCAGTACTTC. This codes for CASSKRDSSYEQYF.

The chain joins TRBV20-1 to TRBJ2-2, with TRBD2 identical over 9 bases. J gave up 4 bases and V 3 bases, and 3 bases lay outside the gene matches. The CDR3 spans 14 residues. Germline V gene sequence: CDR1 DFQATT, CDR2 SNEGSKA (reference sequence). CDR3: CSASVSGSTGELFF. The CDR3, as DNA: TGCAGTGCTAGCGTTAGCGGGAGCACCGGGGAGCTGTTTTTT.

The gene calls are TRBV3-1 and TRBJ1-2; TRBD1 might be the D (5 bases). CDR1 is LGHDT and CDR2 is YNNKEL in the germline V gene (reference sequence). CDR3 size: 14 residues. Trimming took 0 bases from V and 4 from J, leaving 9 bases between them. The CDR3 is CASSQDRGSYGYTF. The CDR3 coding sequence is TGTGCCAGCAGCCAAGATAGGGGATCCTATGGCTACACCTTC.

J is TRBJ1-2 and V is TRBV12-3 or TRBV12-4, with 8 bases matching TRBD1. The CDR3 has 12 residues. Trimming removed 7 bases from V and 8 bases from J; junction bases left unmatched: 6. Here the CDR3 reads CASTQTGDGYTF. The DNA of the CDR3 is TGTGCCAGCACCCAGACAGGGGACGGCTACACCTTC.

This sequence joins TRBV6-2 or TRBV6-3 and TRBJ1-2; D remains ambiguous. Germline V CDR1 and CDR2: MNHEY, SVGEGT. The CDR3 runs to 13 residues. With 8 bases removed from V and 4 bases from J, the gap between germline ends came to 14 bases. The CDR3 DNA follows: TGTGCCAGCTTTCAGGACGGGAGCTATGGCTACACCTTC. Translation: CASFQDGSYGYTF.

The V and J genes are TRBV4-1 and TRBJ1-5; D may be TRBD1 (6 bases). Germline V gene data show CDR1 as MGHRA and CDR2 as YSYEKL. The CDR3 covers 15 residues. With 2 bases removed from V and 4 bases from J, the gap between germline ends came to 12 bases. CDR3 residues: CASSQQTGANQPQHF. The CDR3 bases are TGCGCCAGCAGCCAACAGACAGGAGCAAATCAGCCCCAGCATTTT.

This clonotype occurred once. The chain uses TRBV24-1 and TRBJ2-1, with 7 bases that match TRBD2. Losses at the gene ends were 6 bases for V and 8 bases for J; bases not matched to a gene: 9. This CDR3 is built from 14 residues. Germline values: CDR1 KGHDR, CDR2 SFDVKD. Here the CDR3 DNA reads TGTGCCACCAGTTCGACTAGCAGGTCGGATGAGCAGTTCTTC. Translating it yields CATSSTSRSDEQFF.

The chain links TRBV2 to TRBJ2-7; 11 positions agree with TRBD1. Germline V gene data show CDR1 as SNHLY and CDR2 as FYNNEI. The CDR3 is 15 residues long. The junction had 17 bases not matched to a gene; V was cut back by 10 bases and J by 9 bases. CDR3 loop: CATSGGDRGTSVQYF. The CDR3 bases are TGTGCCACCTCGGGGGGGGACAGGGGGACGTCGGTGCAGTACTTC.

This chain joins TRBV20-1 and TRBJ2-1, with D hard to call. This CDR3 is built from 12 residues. V shed 3 bases and J shed 5 bases, with 8 bases lying between them. Germline V lookup: CDR1 DFQATT, CDR2 SNEGSKA (reference sequence). CDR3 coding DNA: TGCAGTGCTAGGGCAGACCACAATGAGCAGTTCTTC. Translated: CSARADHNEQFF.

V and J are TRBV6-5 and TRBJ2-1; TRBD2 is a possible D gene (5 bases). Germline CDR1 MNHEY, CDR2 SVGAGI. The CDR3 extends over 15 amino acids. Trimming left V 5 bases short and J 4 bases short, with 15 bases between. In DNA form, the CDR3 reads TGTGCCAGCAGTAAACGGGAAGGACTGTACAATGAGCAGTTCTTC. This translates into CASSKREGLYNEQFF.

The chain couples TRBV7-3 to TRBJ2-7; possibly TRBD1 for D (8 bases). The CDR3 loop spans 16 amino acids. Germline CDR1 SGHTA, CDR2 FQGTGA. Trimming left V 8 bases short and J 3 bases short, with 23 bases between. The CDR3 DNA reads as TGTGCCAGCCGCCCGAGCCGGACAGGGAGGGTCTACGAGCAGTACTTC. It encodes CASRPSRTGRVYEQYF.

There are a few counts of this clonotype. The CDR3 DNA reads as TGTGCCAGCAGTCAACGACAAACTTACGAGCAGTACTTC. Translation: CASSQRQTYEQYF. The chain recombines TRBV27 with TRBJ2-7; no clear D gene. The V end lost 5 bases, the J end lost 4 bases, and 12 bases lay between the germline ends. Germline CDR1 and CDR2: MNHEY and SMNVEV (reference sequence). This CDR3 has 13 amino acids.

This clonotype has a single count. This chain connects TRBV11-2 to TRBJ2-1; 10 bases fit TRBD2. CDR3 length: 14 amino acids. V dropped 5 bases and J dropped 8; count of bases not matched to a gene: 6. Per germline, CDR1 SGHAT and CDR2 FQNNGV. Here the CDR3 reads CASSKTSGRDEQFF. The CDR3, as DNA: TGTGCCAGCAGCAAGACTAGCGGGCGCGATGAGCAGTTCTTC.

This chain connects TRBV3-1 to TRBJ2-5; the D is unclear. The CDR3 runs to 13 residues. Germline V CDR1 and CDR2: LGHDT, YNNKEL (reference sequence). Deletions cut 1 base from V and 5 bases from J, with 8 bases between. The CDR3 loop is CASSQGRAETQYF. The CDR3 DNA is TGTGCCAGCAGCCAAGGCCGGGCGGAGACCCAGTACTTC.

The chain joins TRBV5-6 to TRBJ2-1, with D maybe TRBD1 (6 bases). Germline loops: CDR1 SGHDT, CDR2 YYEEEE. CDR3 size: 16 residues. Trimming left V 4 bases short and J 7 bases short, with 21 bases between. The CDR3 DNA sequence: TGTGCCAGCAGCACGACAGGCAATCGGGTTAATAATGAGCAGTTCTTC. Residues: CASSTTGNRVNNEQFF.

The chain is built from TRBV20-1 and TRBJ2-1, with D tentatively TRBD2 (6 bases). Germline CDR1 reads DFQATT; CDR2 reads SNEGSKA (reference sequence). Trimming pared 4 bases from V and 10 bases from J, leaving 23 bases between. The CDR3 is made up of 15 amino acids. The CDR3 sequence is CSATGRDLRLGEQFF. CDR3 nucleotide sequence: TGCAGTGCTACCGGACGGGACTTACGGCTCGGCGAGCAGTTCTTC.

The V and J genes are TRBV10-3 and TRBJ2-5; possibly TRBD1 for D (5 bases). V was cut by 6 bases and J by 3 bases, with 8 bases left in between. The V gene's germline CDR1 is ENHRY and CDR2 SYGVKD. The CDR3 extends over 12 amino acids. CDR3 region: CAIRDKEETQYF. The CDR3 region has the DNA TGTGCCATCAGGGACAAGGAAGAGACCCAGTACTTC.